Presented here are 6 T cell receptor beta chains from one specimen sequenced in a study of blood T cell repertoires in COVID-19. The assay was immunoSEQ multiplex PCR, and TCRdb's table has in-frame clones only and misses some. The sample lists 200,000 to 250,000 clones, roughly 90% occurring once. The sample taken for sequencing was peripheral blood. Receptor source: a woman aged 55-70 years with acute or convalescent COVID-19.

V gene TRBV7-2 combines with J gene TRBJ2-1; 8 bases map to TRBD1. Trimming removed 4 bases from V and 0 bases from J; junction bases left unmatched: 8. The CDR3 is 17 residues long. Germline CDR1 SGHTA, CDR2 FQGNSA. CDR3 coding DNA: TGTGCCAGCAGCTCCCGGGACAGGAAAAGCTCCTACAATGAGCAGTTCTTC. This translates into CASSSRDRKSSYNEQFF.

This chain joins TRBV18 and TRBJ1-3; maybe TRBD1 (5 bases). CDR1 and CDR2 (germline): KGHSH, LQKENI. Trimming removed 3 bases at V and 0 bases at J, with 12 bases between. CDR3 length: 16 residues. In DNA form, the CDR3 reads TGTGCCAGCTCACCGCGGGACTCTAACTCTGGAAACACCATATATTTT. The encoded protein is CASSPRDSNSGNTIYF.

In its sample, this clone was seen once. The rearrangement uses TRBV24-1 and TRBJ2-7, with D possibly matching TRBD2 (6 bases). Germline CDR1 is KGHDR and CDR2 is SFDVKD. The CDR3 runs to 15 residues. Trimming took off 4 bases at V and 2 bases at J, with 14 bases between the two ends. The CDR3 reads CATSDPGLSPYEQYF. CDR3 DNA: TGTGCCACCAGTGACCCGGGACTCTCACCCTACGAGCAGTACTTC.

This clone came up once. V usage is TRBV30 and J usage is TRBJ2-4, with D maybe TRBD1 (6 bases). V was pared by 5 bases and J by 7 bases, with 12 bases between. The germline V gene has CDR1 GTSNPN and CDR2 SVGIG (reference sequence). This CDR3 is built from 12 residues. CDR3 sequence (DNA): TGTGCCTGGGTCGACAGGTTGAACATTCAGTACTTC. Amino acids: CAWVDRLNIQYF.

The CDR3 is CASSEIGGPTDTQYF. The CDR3 coding sequence is TGCGCCAGCAGTGAGATAGGGGGACCCACAGATACGCAGTATTTT. The chain joins TRBV10-1 to TRBJ2-3; tentatively, D is TRBD1 (6 bases). The CDR3 covers 15 residues. Germline CDR1 is WNHNN and CDR2 is SYGVQD (reference sequence). The V end was cut by 2 bases, the J end by 2 bases, with 11 bases between.

Concerning this clone itself: A read error may produce the germline difference seen at one junction end. The rearrangement links TRBV6-1 to TRBJ2-1; D unclear. Germline values: CDR1 MNHNS, CDR2 SASEGT. The CDR3 covers 13 residues. The CDR3 nucleotides read TGTGCCAGCATTGAAGGACGGGTAAATGAGCAGTTCTTC. Translated: CASIEGRVNEQFF.